The subject of this entry is one T cell receptor beta chain. Its specificity is unknown. The V end was cut by 5 bases, the J end by 1 base, with 15 bases between. This CDR3 comprises 17 residues. The data stem from a study of T cell repertoires in cytomegalovirus infection. General study findings and limits: CMV-specific TCR beta clonotypes restricted by HLA-C dominated the ex vivo response.

One entry per CDR3 protein results from TCRdb running MiXCR on the reads. The sample lists nearly 700,000 distinct CDR3 sequences, around 31% occurring once. The material sequenced was cultured PBMCs, taken from culture after CMV antigen stimulation. V usage is TRBV12-3 or TRBV12-4 and J usage is TRBJ2-6, with D unresolved. This TCR was recovered from a human donor in good health (CMV status not recorded). Some clones in this sample may be carry-over from other donors' samples. The CDR3, as DNA: TGTGCCAGCAGTCCAAAAGCGCTTGGGTCTGGGGCCAACGTCCTGACTTTC. This sequence encodes CASSPKALGSGANVLTF.